This T cell receptor beta chain was sequenced for a study of early T cells in non-severe SARS-CoV-2 infection. This clonotype was found many times. Using its own MiXCR run on the 5' RACE reads, TCRdb lists one record per CDR3 protein. The data hold around 25,000 distinct CDR3 sequences, with 5.5% observed a single time. V was trimmed by 4 bases and J by 4 bases, leaving 12 bases between them. The length of the CDR3 is 14 residues. CDR1 is SGHRS, CDR2 YFSETQ, per germline. Sequencing was performed on whole blood. This sequence joins TRBV5-1 and TRBJ1-5, with a possible D match to TRBD1 (6 bases). The source of this sequence is an adult who was a healthcare worker with PCR-confirmed SARS-CoV-2 infection or an uninfected control (not recorded which). Written as DNA, the CDR3 is TGCGCCAGCAGCCTGGACAGCCAGAATCAGCCCCAGCATTTT. Amino acids: CASSLDSQNQPQHF.